This record looks at one T cell receptor (beta chain) sequence and its context. Its antigen is not identified. This sample is drawn from a study of radiotherapy plus CTLA-4 blockade in lung cancer. The overall study: Of all patients, around 20% responded objectively and 30% to 35% showed disease control.

Trimming removed 11 bases from V and 0 bases from J, with 17 bases in between. Germline CDR1 and CDR2: ENHRY and SYGVKD. The CDR3 is 15 amino acids. Findings and caveats of the study: Following radiotherapy plus ipilimumab, tumor-derived TCR clones expanded in the blood. Interferon-beta and early blood T cell clone dynamics reportedly predicted response best.

The table came from immunoSEQ multiplex PCR; TCRdb's copy has only in-frame clones and leaves some out. This sample carries about 56,000 clones, under 80% of them seen once, and the ten largest clones take roughly 17%. The source was peripheral blood, collected from a patient treated with radiotherapy plus ipilimumab. This sequence originates from a human donor with non-small cell lung cancer who had a complete response to radiotherapy plus ipilimumab. This sequence joins TRBV10-3 and TRBJ1-5, with D perhaps matching TRBD1 (6 bases). CDR3 in amino acids: CAVAPNRDSNQPQHF. CDR3 DNA sequence: TGTGCCGTAGCCCCGAACAGGGATAGCAATCAGCCCCAGCATTTT.